This T cell receptor (beta chain) was sequenced for a study of vaccination effects on CD4 cells after COVID-19. Study as a whole: Vaccine administered to participants consisted of two doses of either BNT162b2 or mRNA-1273.

With regard to this clone: As yet, its antigen is unknown.

Germline loops: CDR1 SGHTA, CDR2 FQGNSA. The CDR3 runs to 16 residues. V gave up 6 bases and J gave up 8 bases; unmatched junction bases: 12. Data came from immunoSEQ multiplex PCR; TCRdb stores just in-frame clones and leaves some out. The data show over 50,000 clones, roughly four fifths seen once. In the ViraFEST assay, antigen-specific CD4+ clonotypes were identified by expansion after peptide-pool stimulation. The culture ran for approximately 10 days, and then CD4+ T cells were isolated. Every well got around 2 million PBMC, which were grown with 8.5 to 10 IU/ml IL-2 and 8.5 to 10 ug/ml peptides.

The gene calls are TRBV7-2 and TRBJ1-6, with 8 positions matching TRBD1. The TCR sequence derives from a human donor who received a COVID-19 vaccine. The sequenced sample was CD4+ T cells from PBMCs cultured with HCoV-229E spike peptides, obtained before COVID-19 vaccination. CDR3 sequence (DNA): TGTGCCAGCAGTTATCAACAGGGGGTGGGACATTCACCCCTCCACTTT. As protein: CASSYQQGVGHSPLHF.